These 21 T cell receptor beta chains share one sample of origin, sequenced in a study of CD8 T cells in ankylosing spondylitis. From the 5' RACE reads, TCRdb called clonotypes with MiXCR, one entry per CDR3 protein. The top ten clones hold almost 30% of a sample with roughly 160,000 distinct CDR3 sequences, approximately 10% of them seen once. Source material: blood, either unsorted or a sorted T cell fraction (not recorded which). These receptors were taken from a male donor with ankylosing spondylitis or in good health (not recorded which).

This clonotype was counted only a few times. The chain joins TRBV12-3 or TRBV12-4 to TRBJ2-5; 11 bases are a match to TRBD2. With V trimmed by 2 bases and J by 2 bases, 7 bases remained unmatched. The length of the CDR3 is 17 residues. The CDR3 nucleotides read TGTGCCAGCAGTTTACCTCGGGCTAGCGGGAGGCAAGAGACCCAGTACTTC. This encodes CASSLPRASGRQETQYF.

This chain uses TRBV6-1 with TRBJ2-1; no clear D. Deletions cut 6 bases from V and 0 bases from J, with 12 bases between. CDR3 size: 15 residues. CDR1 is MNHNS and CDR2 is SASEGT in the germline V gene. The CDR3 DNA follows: TGTGCCAGCAGCCACAACTGGCTCTCCTACAATGAGCAGTTCTTC. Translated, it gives CASSHNWLSYNEQFF.

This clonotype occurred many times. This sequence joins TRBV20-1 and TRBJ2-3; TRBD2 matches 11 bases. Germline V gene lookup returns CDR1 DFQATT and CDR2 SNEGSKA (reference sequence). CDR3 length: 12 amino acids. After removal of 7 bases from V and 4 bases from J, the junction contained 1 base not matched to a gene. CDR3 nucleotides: TGCAGTGTAGCGGGAGGGGCAGATACGCAGTATTTT. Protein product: CSVAGGADTQYF.

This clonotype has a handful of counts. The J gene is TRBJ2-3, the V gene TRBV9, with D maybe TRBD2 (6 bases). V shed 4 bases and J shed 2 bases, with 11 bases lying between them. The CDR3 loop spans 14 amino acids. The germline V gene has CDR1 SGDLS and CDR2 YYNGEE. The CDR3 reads CASSRGGDTDTQYF. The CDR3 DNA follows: TGTGCCAGCAGCCGGGGCGGGGACACAGATACGCAGTATTTT.

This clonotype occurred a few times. The CDR3 coding sequence is TGTGCCAGCAGTCCCGGGACTAGCTACAATGAGCAGTTCTTC. This gives the protein CASSPGTSYNEQFF. This rearrangement joins TRBV12-3 or TRBV12-4 to TRBJ2-1; 8 bases match TRBD2. The junction had 3 bases not matched to a gene; V was cut back by 5 bases and J by 3 bases. The CDR3 runs to 14 residues.

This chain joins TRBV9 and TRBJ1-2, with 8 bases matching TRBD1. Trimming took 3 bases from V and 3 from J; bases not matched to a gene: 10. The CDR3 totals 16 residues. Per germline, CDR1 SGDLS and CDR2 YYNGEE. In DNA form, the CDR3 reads TGTGCCAGCAGCGACCGACAGGGGCGGAGAGACTATGGCTACACCTTC. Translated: CASSDRQGRRDYGYTF.

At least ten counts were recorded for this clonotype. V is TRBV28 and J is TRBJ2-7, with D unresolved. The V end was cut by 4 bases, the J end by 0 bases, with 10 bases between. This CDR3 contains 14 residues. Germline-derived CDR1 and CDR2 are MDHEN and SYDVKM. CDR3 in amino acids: CASSSKAFSYEQYF. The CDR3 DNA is TGTGCCAGCAGTTCCAAGGCCTTCTCCTACGAGCAGTACTTC.

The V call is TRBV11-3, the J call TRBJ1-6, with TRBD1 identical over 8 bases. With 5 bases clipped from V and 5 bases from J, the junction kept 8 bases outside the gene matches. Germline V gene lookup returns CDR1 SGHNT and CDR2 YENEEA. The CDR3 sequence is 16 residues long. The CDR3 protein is CASSPARQGNNSPLHF. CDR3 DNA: TGTGCCAGCAGCCCGGCGAGACAGGGGAATAATTCACCCCTCCACTTT.

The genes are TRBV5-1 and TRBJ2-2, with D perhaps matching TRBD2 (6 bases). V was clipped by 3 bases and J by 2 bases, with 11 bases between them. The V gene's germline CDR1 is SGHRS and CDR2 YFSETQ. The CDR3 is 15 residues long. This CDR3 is CASSWSGSNTGELFF. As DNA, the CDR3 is TGCGCCAGCAGCTGGTCCGGGAGCAACACCGGGGAGCTGTTTTTT.

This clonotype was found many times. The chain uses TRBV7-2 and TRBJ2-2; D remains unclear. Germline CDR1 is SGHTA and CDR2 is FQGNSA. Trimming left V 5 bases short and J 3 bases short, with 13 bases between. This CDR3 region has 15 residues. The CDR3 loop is CASSPSSIYTGELFF. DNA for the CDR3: TGTGCCAGCAGCCCCTCCAGCATCTACACCGGGGAGCTGTTTTTT.

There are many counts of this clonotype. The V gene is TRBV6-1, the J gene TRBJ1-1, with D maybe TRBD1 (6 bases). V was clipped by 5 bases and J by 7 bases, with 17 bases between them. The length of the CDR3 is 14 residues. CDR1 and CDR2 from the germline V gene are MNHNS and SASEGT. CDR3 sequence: CASSPLTGGREAFF. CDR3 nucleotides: TGTGCCAGCAGTCCGCTTACTGGGGGGCGTGAAGCTTTCTTT.

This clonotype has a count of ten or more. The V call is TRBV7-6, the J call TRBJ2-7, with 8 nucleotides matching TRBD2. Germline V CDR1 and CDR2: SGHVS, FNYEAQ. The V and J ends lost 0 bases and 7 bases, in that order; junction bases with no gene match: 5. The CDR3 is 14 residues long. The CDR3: CASSLAGREGEQYF. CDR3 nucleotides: TGTGCCAGCAGCTTAGCAGGCCGGGAGGGTGAGCAGTACTTC.

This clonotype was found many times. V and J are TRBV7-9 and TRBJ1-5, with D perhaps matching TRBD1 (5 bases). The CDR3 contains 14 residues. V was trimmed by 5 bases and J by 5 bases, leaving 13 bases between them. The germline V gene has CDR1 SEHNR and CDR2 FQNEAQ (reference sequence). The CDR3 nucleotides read TGTGCCAGCAGCGCCGGGGCAGTACATCAGCCCCAGCATTTT. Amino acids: CASSAGAVHQPQHF.

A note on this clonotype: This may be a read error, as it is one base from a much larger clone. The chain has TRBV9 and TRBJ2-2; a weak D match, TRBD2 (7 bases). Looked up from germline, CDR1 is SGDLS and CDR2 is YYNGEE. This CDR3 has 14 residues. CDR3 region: CASRQRGDTGEPFF. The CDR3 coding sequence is TGTGCCAGCAGGCAACGGGGGGACACCGGGGAGCCGTTTTTT.

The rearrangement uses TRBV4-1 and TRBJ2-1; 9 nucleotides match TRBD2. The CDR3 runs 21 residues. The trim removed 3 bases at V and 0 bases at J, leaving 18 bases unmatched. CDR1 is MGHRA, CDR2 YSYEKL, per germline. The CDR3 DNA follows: TGCGCCAGCAGCCAGAAACAGGGCCTAGCGGGAAAGGGGAGCTCCTACAATGAGCAGTTCTTC. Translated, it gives CASSQKQGLAGKGSSYNEQFF.

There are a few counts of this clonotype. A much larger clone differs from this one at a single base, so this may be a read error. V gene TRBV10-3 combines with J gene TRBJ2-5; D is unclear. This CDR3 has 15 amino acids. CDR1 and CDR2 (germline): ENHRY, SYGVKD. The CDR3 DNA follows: TGTGCCATCATCCCAGAGGCTCCGCTACAAGAGGCCCAGTACTTC. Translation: CAIIPEAPLQEAQYF.

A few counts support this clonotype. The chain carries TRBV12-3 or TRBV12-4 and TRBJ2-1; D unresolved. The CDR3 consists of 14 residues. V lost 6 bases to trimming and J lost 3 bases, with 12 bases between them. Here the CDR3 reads CASSPAVDYNEQFF. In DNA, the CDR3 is TGTGCCAGCAGCCCCGCCGTGGACTACAATGAGCAGTTCTTC.

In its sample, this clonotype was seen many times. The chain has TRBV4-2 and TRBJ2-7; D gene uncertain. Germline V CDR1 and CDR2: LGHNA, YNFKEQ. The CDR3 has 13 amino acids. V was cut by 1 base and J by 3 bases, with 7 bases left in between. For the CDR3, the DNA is TGTGCCAGCAGCCAAGTTGGCAACTACGAGCAGTACTTC. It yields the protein CASSQVGNYEQYF.

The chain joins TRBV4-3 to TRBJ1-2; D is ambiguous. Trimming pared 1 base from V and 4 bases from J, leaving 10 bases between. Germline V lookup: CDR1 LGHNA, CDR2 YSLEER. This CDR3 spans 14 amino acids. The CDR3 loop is CASSQGAQSYGYTF. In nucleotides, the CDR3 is TGCGCCAGCAGCCAAGGAGCACAGAGCTATGGCTACACCTTC.

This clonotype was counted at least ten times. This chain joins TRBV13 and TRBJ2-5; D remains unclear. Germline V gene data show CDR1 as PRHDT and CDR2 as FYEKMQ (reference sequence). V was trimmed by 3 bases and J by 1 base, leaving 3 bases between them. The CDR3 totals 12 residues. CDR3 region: CASSFVQETQYF. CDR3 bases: TGTGCCAGCAGCTTCGTCCAAGAGACCCAGTACTTC.

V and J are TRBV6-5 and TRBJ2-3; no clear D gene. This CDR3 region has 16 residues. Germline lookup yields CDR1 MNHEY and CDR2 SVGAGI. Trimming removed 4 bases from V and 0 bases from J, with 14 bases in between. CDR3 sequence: CASSSRVSESTDTQYF. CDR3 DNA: TGTGCCAGCAGTTCTCGTGTGAGTGAGAGCACAGATACGCAGTATTTT.